One and the same sample provided the 7 T cell receptor beta chains below, sequenced in a study of identical twins. TCRdb reprocessed the 5' RACE reads with MiXCR, giving one entry per CDR3 protein. The sample comprises some 210,000 distinct CDR3 sequences, about 15% of which are singletons, and over 35% rests with the top ten. These records were also assigned to another study, of T cells expressing NK-cell markers.

Sequencing was performed on CD8+ T cells sorted from blood. These receptors came from a woman aged 18-29 years in good health.

In this sample, this clonotype turned up a few times. The gene calls are TRBV5-6 and TRBJ1-1; a weak D match, TRBD1 (5 bases). Germline V gene sequence: CDR1 SGHDT, CDR2 YYEEEE. V was shortened by 4 bases and J by 10 bases, with 20 bases between the two germline ends. The CDR3 covers 14 residues. This CDR3 is CASSAEQEWYSAFF. CDR3 DNA: TGTGCCAGCAGCGCGGAACAGGAGTGGTATTCAGCTTTCTTT.

In this sample, this clonotype turned up many times. V and J are TRBV9 and TRBJ2-1; 7 bases are a match to TRBD1. Germline trimming cut 0 bases from V and 4 bases from J; bases unmatched to any gene: 4. Germline CDR1 and CDR2: SGDLS and YYNGEE. CDR3 length: 15 residues. In DNA, the CDR3 is TGTGCCAGCAGCGTAGGAGGGGGCGCGTACAATGAGCAGTTCTTC. It translates to CASSVGGGAYNEQFF.

The genes are TRBV5-1 and TRBJ2-6; 11 bases fit TRBD1. CDR3 length equals 18 residues. Unmatched junction bases numbered 8, after V lost 4 bases and J lost 2 bases. Germline CDR1 SGHRS, CDR2 YFSETQ. CDR3 sequence: CASSPAGTGGPGANVLTF. In DNA form, the CDR3 reads TGCGCCAGCAGCCCGGCCGGGACAGGGGGTCCTGGGGCCAACGTCCTGACTTTC.

The J gene is TRBJ1-1, the V gene TRBV7-9; D might be TRBD1 (6 bases). This CDR3 contains 15 residues. With 1 base removed from V and 1 base from J, the gap between germline ends came to 10 bases. The germline V gene encodes CDR1 SEHNR and CDR2 FQNEAQ (reference sequence). CDR3 nucleotide sequence: TGTGCCAGCAGCTTAGTGCAGGGGCAGAACACTGAAGCTTTCTTT. It specifies CASSLVQGQNTEAFF.

The chain uses TRBV29-1 and TRBJ2-7; D may correspond to TRBD1 or TRBD2 (6 bases each). CDR3 length equals 13 residues. CDR1 SQVTM and CDR2 ANQGSEA come from the germline V gene. V shed 3 bases and J shed 2 bases, with 11 bases lying between them. The CDR3 reads CSVERDTPYEQYF. The CDR3 nucleotides are TGCAGCGTTGAGCGGGACACACCCTACGAGCAGTACTTC.

The J gene is TRBJ2-6, the V gene TRBV11-2, with TRBD1 as a possible D gene (5 bases). Germline V gene lookup returns CDR1 SGHAT and CDR2 FQNNGV. The CDR3 extends over 15 amino acids. V lost 6 bases to trimming and J lost 0 bases, with 9 bases between them. CDR3 DNA: TGTGCCAGCAGGGCAGGGTTCTCTGGGGCCAACGTCCTGACTTTC. It encodes CASRAGFSGANVLTF.

This chain uses TRBV3-1 with TRBJ2-3; D gene uncertain. Germline V lookup: CDR1 LGHDT, CDR2 YNNKEL (reference sequence). V was trimmed by 0 bases and J by 2 bases, leaving 24 bases between them. The CDR3 loop spans 20 amino acids. Written as DNA, the CDR3 is TGTGCCAGCAGCCAAGATCGGCTAGTAAAGCTCTCGGAAAACACAGATACGCAGTATTTT. Amino acids: CASSQDRLVKLSENTDTQYF.